The next 25 T cell receptor beta chains were all read from a single sample in a study of T cells after yellow fever vaccination. TCRdb itself ran the 5' RACE reads through MiXCR, one entry per CDR3 protein. The data hold some 600,000 distinct CDR3 sequences, with around an eighth observed a single time. The sample was PBMCs, taken on the day of the yellow fever booster vaccination. The origin of the receptors is a man younger than 40 who received the YFV17D yellow fever vaccine.

This chain links TRBV19 with TRBJ2-5; TRBD1 aligns across 8 bases. Germline CDR1 reads LNHDA; CDR2 reads SQIVND (reference sequence). CDR3 length equals 14 residues. With 5 bases clipped from V and 3 bases from J, the junction kept 5 bases outside the gene matches. CDR3 DNA sequence: TGTGCCAGTAGTCTCAGGGGGCGCGAAGAGACCCAGTACTTC. It codes for CASSLRGREETQYF.

This sequence joins TRBV11-1 and TRBJ2-3; TRBD2 matches 12 bases. V trimming: 5 bases; J trimming: 0 bases; junction bases outside the gene matches: 9. The CDR3 is 18 residues long. Per the germline V gene, CDR1 is SGHAT and CDR2 is FQDESV (reference sequence). CDR3 nucleotide sequence: TGTGCCAGCAGCCCCCGTCTCGGGACTAGCGGGAGCACAGATACGCAGTATTTT. Translation: CASSPRLGTSGSTDTQYF.

The chain recombines TRBV6-2 or TRBV6-3 with TRBJ1-1; 8 nucleotides match TRBD1. The V segment lost 2 bases and the J segment 1 base; nucleotides outside the gene matches: 6. CDR3 length: 16 amino acids. The V gene's germline CDR1 is MNHEY and CDR2 SVGEGT. The CDR3 DNA is TGTGCCAGCAGTTACGTTACAGGGGGGGAGAACACTGAAGCTTTCTTT. It codes for CASSYVTGGENTEAFF.

This clonotype was detected a few times. The genes are TRBV5-1 and TRBJ2-1; D is perhaps TRBD2 (6 bases). V shed 0 bases and J shed 5 bases, with 18 bases lying between them. The CDR3 has 17 residues. Germline CDR1 SGHRS, CDR2 YFSETQ. CDR3 in DNA: TGCGCCAGCAGCTTGGTCCCCGTTGGTAGCGGAAACAATGAGCAGTTCTTC. Translation: CASSLVPVGSGNNEQFF.

This clonotype was detected ten times or more. CDR3 in DNA: TGCAGTGCTAGTGGGGGAGGGCCCCCAACGAACACCGGGGAGCTGTTTTTT. Translated: CSASGGGPPTNTGELFF. The V gene is TRBV20-1, the J gene TRBJ2-2; TRBD2 matches at 7 bases. Germline lookup yields CDR1 DFQATT and CDR2 SNEGSKA (reference sequence). The CDR3 contains 17 residues. V shed 3 bases, J shed 0 bases, and the junction held 10 bases outside the gene matches.

J is TRBJ2-7 and V is TRBV20-1, with unresolved D. The germline V gene encodes CDR1 DFQATT and CDR2 SNEGSKA (reference sequence). CDR3 length: 13 amino acids. V gave up 6 bases and J gave up 0 bases, with 12 bases separating them. The CDR3 DNA reads TGCAGTGCCCAGGACGCCAGCTCCTACGAGCAGTACTTC. It encodes CSAQDASSYEQYF.

This clonotype has a handful of counts. The CDR3 sequence: CASSQESGLAKNIQYF. The CDR3 DNA reads as TGCGCCAGCAGCCAAGAGTCCGGCCTAGCCAAAAACATTCAGTACTTC. The V gene is TRBV4-3, the J gene TRBJ2-4, with D unresolved. Germline CDR1 reads LGHNA; CDR2 reads YSLEER. The CDR3 length is 16 residues. The V end was cut by 0 bases, the J end by 0 bases, with 9 bases between.

This clonotype was found a few times. The chain employs TRBV27 and TRBJ2-1; TRBD2 might be the D (5 bases). CDR3 length: 19 residues. From germline, CDR1 is MNHEY and CDR2 SMNVEV (reference sequence). V lost 9 bases and J 0 bases, leaving 27 bases between the germline ends. CDR3 in amino acids: CARDLGRSGGGSSYNEQFF. CDR3 nucleotide sequence: TGTGCCAGGGACTTAGGCCGCTCGGGCGGCGGTAGCTCCTACAATGAGCAGTTCTTC.

This clonotype has a handful of counts. The chain carries TRBV14 and TRBJ2-7, with unresolved D. Germline values: CDR1 SGHDN, CDR2 FVKESK. The CDR3 sequence is 12 residues long. V lost 0 bases to trimming and J lost 7 bases, with 7 bases between them. The DNA for the CDR3 is TGTGCCAGCAGCCAAGATTTTCGAGAGCAGTACTTC. Its translation is CASSQDFREQYF.

This clonotype was picked up a small number of times. The chain's CDR3 is CSALPSGRADEQYF. The CDR3 DNA is TGCAGTGCTCTCCCCAGCGGGAGGGCCGACGAGCAGTACTTC. The genes are TRBV20-1 and TRBJ2-7, with 10 bases lining up with TRBD2. This CDR3 is built from 14 residues. Per the germline V gene, CDR1 is DFQATT and CDR2 is SNEGSKA (reference sequence). The trim removed 5 bases at V and 5 bases at J, leaving 9 bases unmatched.

This clonotype was counted between two and nine times. This chain uses TRBV19 with TRBJ1-5, with no clear D. The CDR3 is made up of 18 amino acids. CDR1 LNHDA and CDR2 SQIVND come from the germline V gene (reference sequence). Trimming took off 3 bases at V and 0 bases at J, with 18 bases between the two ends. The CDR3 DNA reads TGTGCCAGTAGTATTGGTCGGCAGACGGCGAATAGCAATCAGCCCCAGCATTTT. Protein: CASSIGRQTANSNQPQHF.

The chain has TRBV2 and TRBJ2-7; 8 bases are shared with TRBD2. Germline loops: CDR1 SNHLY, CDR2 FYNNEI. V shed 7 bases, J shed 7 bases, and the junction held 6 bases outside the gene matches. This CDR3 comprises 12 residues. In DNA, the CDR3 is TGTGCCAGCACTAGCGGGCCCTGGGAGCAGTACTTC. Protein: CASTSGPWEQYF.

The chain couples TRBV27 to TRBJ2-2; D ambiguous. The V end was cut by 3 bases, the J end by 7 bases, with 6 bases between. Germline lookup yields CDR1 MNHEY and CDR2 SMNVEV (reference sequence). The CDR3 contains 12 residues. The CDR3 DNA reads TGTGCCAGCAGTTTGTCTGTCGGGGAGCTGTTTTTT. Its protein product is CASSLSVGELFF.

The rearrangement links TRBV28 to TRBJ2-1; 9 nucleotides match TRBD1. Trimming at V came to 5 bases and at J to 4 bases, leaving 9 bases not matched to a gene. Germline loops: CDR1 MDHEN, CDR2 SYDVKM. CDR3 length: 16 amino acids. The CDR3 sequence: CASSPTPGQGYNEQFF. CDR3 sequence (DNA): TGTGCCAGCAGTCCCACGCCGGGACAGGGATACAATGAGCAGTTCTTC.

The sample holds many counts of this clonotype. CDR3 in DNA: TGCGCCAGCCGGACCTCAGCGGGAGCCTACGAGCAGTACTTC. The encoded protein is CASRTSAGAYEQYF. This chain uses TRBV5-1 with TRBJ2-7; 8 bases are a match to TRBD2. Germline CDR1 and CDR2: SGHRS and YFSETQ. The CDR3 covers 14 residues. Trimming cost V 7 bases and J 2 bases; bases outside gene matches: 8.

This clonotype turned up a few times. The J gene is TRBJ2-1, the V gene TRBV13, with D perhaps matching TRBD1 (6 bases). Germline V gene data show CDR1 as PRHDT and CDR2 as FYEKMQ (reference sequence). The CDR3 extends over 15 amino acids. Trimming took off 2 bases at V and 7 bases at J, with 15 bases between the two ends. The CDR3 DNA reads TGTGCCAGCAGCTTACCCCAGGGGAAGGGGAATGAGCAGTTCTTC. It codes for CASSLPQGKGNEQFF.

V and J are TRBV12-3 or TRBV12-4 and TRBJ1-5; D call uncertain. CDR3 length: 15 residues. Trimming pared 3 bases from V and 5 bases from J, leaving 14 bases between. The CDR3 DNA follows: TGTGCCAGCAGTTTTCGGAACGGGAGAGATCAGCCCCAGCATTTT. Encoded protein: CASSFRNGRDQPQHF.

The genes are TRBV5-4 and TRBJ2-1, with a possible D match to TRBD2 (6 bases). The CDR3 has 16 residues. Germline lookup yields CDR1 SGHNT and CDR2 YYREEE (reference sequence). The ends were cut back, 4 bases at V and 0 bases at J, with 14 bases in the middle. In DNA form, the CDR3 reads TGTGCCAGCAGCCCGAAGGAGGGTCTCTCCTACAATGAGCAGTTCTTC. This gives the protein CASSPKEGLSYNEQFF.

V usage is TRBV18 and J usage is TRBJ1-2, with 8 bases identical to TRBD1. CDR1 is KGHSH, CDR2 LQKENI, per germline. The CDR3 is 14 amino acids. V lost 8 bases and J lost 2; bases outside the gene matches: 7. The CDR3 loop is CASRQGAANYGYTF. CDR3 bases: TGTGCCAGCCGCCAGGGGGCGGCCAACTATGGCTACACCTTC.

This chain links TRBV10-3 with TRBJ2-7, with a possible D match to TRBD2 (5 bases). The germline V gene has CDR1 ENHRY and CDR2 SYGVKD. CDR3 size: 13 residues. V lost 2 bases to trimming and J lost 3 bases, with 8 bases between them. CDR3 in amino acids: CAISERGNYEQYF. DNA for the CDR3: TGTGCCATCAGTGAGAGAGGGAACTACGAGCAGTACTTC.

The chain combines TRBV20-1 with TRBJ2-7, with 10 positions matching TRBD2. Trimming took 0 bases from V and 3 from J; bases not matched to a gene: 5. Looked up from germline, CDR1 is DFQATT and CDR2 is SNEGSKA (reference sequence). This CDR3 is 15 amino acids long. In nucleotides, the CDR3 is TGCAGTGCTAGAGATTCACTAGCGGGAATCTACGAGCAGTACTTC. This encodes CSARDSLAGIYEQYF.

This clonotype was found a few times. The rearrangement joins TRBV24-1 to TRBJ2-3; 10 bases line up with TRBD2. J gave up 4 bases and V 4 bases, and 4 bases lay outside the gene matches. The CDR3 sequence is 15 residues long. In germline, CDR1 is KGHDR, CDR2 SFDVKD. The CDR3 DNA reads TGTGCCACCAGTGAACTAGCGGGAAGGTCAGATACGCAGTATTTT. Its translation is CATSELAGRSDTQYF.

This rearrangement joins TRBV19 to TRBJ2-2; 7 bases map to TRBD1. Germline V gives CDR1 LNHDA, CDR2 SQIVND (reference sequence). The trim removed 6 bases at V and 4 bases at J, leaving 11 bases unmatched. The CDR3 covers 16 residues. This CDR3 is CASSRVRAGGTGELFF. The CDR3 DNA reads TGTGCCAGTAGCCGCGTCAGGGCAGGGGGCACCGGGGAGCTGTTTTTT.

V usage is TRBV15 and J usage is TRBJ1-1; D remains ambiguous. V was trimmed by 0 bases and J by 2 bases, leaving 13 bases between them. CDR3 length equals 16 residues. Germline V gene data show CDR1 as LNHNV and CDR2 as YYDKDF (reference sequence). CDR3 amino acids: CATSRDRVGLNTEAFF. The CDR3 DNA sequence: TGTGCCACCAGCAGAGATAGGGTAGGGTTAAACACTGAAGCTTTCTTT.

V usage is TRBV13 and J usage is TRBJ2-7, with 8 bases lining up with TRBD1. CDR1 is PRHDT and CDR2 is FYEKMQ in the germline V gene (reference sequence). There are 15 residues in the CDR3. Trimming at V came to 5 bases and at J to 0 bases, leaving 6 bases not matched to a gene. Written as DNA, the CDR3 is TGTGCCAGCAGCCCCGGACAGGGTATCTCCTACGAGCAGTACTTC. It encodes CASSPGQGISYEQYF. Full variable domain (outside the CDR3, taken from reference TRBV13 and TRBJ2-7): AAGVIQSPRHLIKEKRETATLKCYPIPRHDTVYWYQQGPGQDPQFLISFYEKMQSDKGSIPDRFSAQQFSDYHSELNMSSLELGDSALYFCASSPGQGISYEQYFGPGTRLTVT.